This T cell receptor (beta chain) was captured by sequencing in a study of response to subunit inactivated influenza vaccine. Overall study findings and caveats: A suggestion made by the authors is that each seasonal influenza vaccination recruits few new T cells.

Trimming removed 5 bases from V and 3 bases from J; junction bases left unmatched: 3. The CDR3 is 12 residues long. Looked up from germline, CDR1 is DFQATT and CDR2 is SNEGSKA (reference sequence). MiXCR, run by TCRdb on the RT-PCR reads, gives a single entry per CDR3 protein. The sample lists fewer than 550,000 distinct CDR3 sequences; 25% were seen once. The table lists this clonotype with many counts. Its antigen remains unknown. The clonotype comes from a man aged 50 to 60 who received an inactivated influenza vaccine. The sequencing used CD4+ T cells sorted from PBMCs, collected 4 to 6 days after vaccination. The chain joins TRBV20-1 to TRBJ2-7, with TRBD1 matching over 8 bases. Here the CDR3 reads CSAGQGIYEQYF. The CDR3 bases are TGCAGTGCTGGACAGGGTATCTACGAGCAGTACTTC.